These 23 T cell receptor beta chains originate from one sample sequenced in a study of OX40 agonist ivuxolimab in advanced cancers. Clones were sequenced by immunoSEQ multiplex PCR, and TCRdb holds only the in-frame ones, with some missing. The sample contains nearly 80,000 clones, approximately 94% of which appear only once. The material sequenced was CD4+ or CD8+ T cells sorted from blood, taken in a trial of the OX40 agonist ivuxolimab. The receptors stem from an adult with an advanced solid tumor such as melanoma, head and neck, liver or kidney cancer.

V gene TRBV14 combines with J gene TRBJ1-2, with a possible D match to TRBD1 (5 bases). The V end lost 4 bases, the J end lost 5 bases, and 17 bases lay between the germline ends. CDR1 is SGHDN and CDR2 is FVKESK in the germline V gene. The CDR3 has 15 residues. The CDR3 bases are TGTGCCAGCAGCCTCCCGGGGCAGGTTTATTATGGCTACACCTTC. Translated: CASSLPGQVYYGYTF.

The V gene is TRBV27, the J gene TRBJ2-1; D is perhaps TRBD1 (6 bases). Trimming cost V 5 bases and J 6 bases, with 20 bases left between them. There are 16 residues in the CDR3. Germline V gives CDR1 MNHEY, CDR2 SMNVEV (reference sequence). The DNA of the CDR3 is TGTGCCAGCAGTCCCGGGATGGGGGCCCGGGTCAATGAGCAGTTCTTC. It specifies CASSPGMGARVNEQFF.

The V call is TRBV27, the J call TRBJ1-1; 12 bases agree with TRBD1. Trimming took 4 bases from V and 2 from J; bases not matched to a gene: 5. The CDR3 contains 16 residues. CDR1 and CDR2 (germline): MNHEY, SMNVEV (reference sequence). The CDR3 DNA follows: TGTGCCAGCAGTTGGGGGACAGGGGGCTTCAACACTGAAGCTTTCTTT. As protein: CASSWGTGGFNTEAFF.

The V call is TRBV7-9, the J call TRBJ2-2, with D unresolved. Deletions cut 2 bases from V and 3 bases from J, with 10 bases between. This CDR3 comprises 15 residues. From germline, CDR1 is SEHNR and CDR2 FQNEAQ (reference sequence). The DNA of the CDR3 is TGTGCCAGCAGCTTACTTCGCGCGGACACCGGGGAGCTGTTTTTT. Amino acid sequence: CASSLLRADTGELFF.

The V call is TRBV7-8, the J call TRBJ2-2; 7 bases match TRBD1. Germline loops: CDR1 SGHVS, CDR2 FQNEAQ. V trimming: 7 bases; J trimming: 6 bases; junction bases outside the gene matches: 14. The CDR3 spans 16 residues. The CDR3 spells CASNAYEGARSGELFF. CDR3 sequence (DNA): TGTGCCAGCAACGCTTACGAGGGGGCGAGGTCCGGGGAGCTGTTTTTT.

This sequence joins TRBV27 and TRBJ2-7, with TRBD1 matching over 7 bases. V gave up 6 bases and J gave up 0 bases; unmatched junction bases: 11. The V gene's germline CDR1 is MNHEY and CDR2 SMNVEV (reference sequence). The CDR3 is made up of 16 amino acids. Here the CDR3 reads CASRQIPGQSSYEQYF. Written as DNA, the CDR3 is TGTGCCAGCAGGCAGATTCCGGGACAGAGCTCCTACGAGCAGTACTTC.

The chain recombines TRBV28 with TRBJ2-7; no firm D call. Per the germline V gene, CDR1 is MDHEN and CDR2 is SYDVKM. Trimming took off 6 bases at V and 1 base at J, with 10 bases between the two ends. This CDR3 spans 13 amino acids. In DNA, the CDR3 is TGTGCCAGCAGCCCTGTTGAATCCTACGAGCAGTACTTC. Translation: CASSPVESYEQYF.

V is TRBV19 and J is TRBJ1-5; D is unresolved. Deletions cut 7 bases from V and 6 bases from J, with 13 bases between. This CDR3 is 13 amino acids long. CDR1 is LNHDA and CDR2 is SQIVND in the germline V gene (reference sequence). The chain's CDR3 is CASTPWERQPQHF. The CDR3 DNA follows: TGTGCCAGTACCCCTTGGGAGCGTCAGCCCCAGCATTTT.

The rearrangement links TRBV4-1 to TRBJ2-2; TRBD2 aligns across 9 bases. Trimming removed 4 bases from V and 6 bases from J; junction bases left unmatched: 18. The CDR3 covers 19 residues. Germline loops: CDR1 MGHRA, CDR2 YSYEKL. CDR3 residues: CASSPRVSEAGGFPGELFF. As DNA, the CDR3 is TGCGCCAGCAGCCCCCGGGTTAGTGAAGCGGGGGGTTTCCCCGGGGAGCTGTTTTTT.

The rearrangement links TRBV5-6 to TRBJ2-2; the D is unclear. CDR1 SGHDT and CDR2 YYEEEE come from the germline V gene. Trimming removed 2 bases at V and 6 bases at J, with 11 bases between. The CDR3 covers 14 residues. The CDR3 nucleotides are TGTGCCAGCAGCTTCCGGCGCTGGGCCGGGGAGCTGTTTTTT. Its translation: CASSFRRWAGELFF.

The chain couples TRBV7-6 to TRBJ2-5; TRBD1 matches 10 bases. CDR3 length equals 15 residues. Germline lookup yields CDR1 SGHVS and CDR2 FNYEAQ. J was trimmed by 4 bases and V by 1 base; bases with no gene match: 3. Written as DNA, the CDR3 is TGTGCCAGCAGCTTAGAGACAGGGGGCGGAGAGACCCAGTACTTC. Amino acids: CASSLETGGGETQYF.

The genes are TRBV2 and TRBJ2-3; 9 bases align to TRBD2. Germline trimming cut 7 bases from V and 6 bases from J; bases unmatched to any gene: 5. CDR1 is SNHLY and CDR2 is FYNNEI in the germline V gene. CDR3 length equals 13 residues. CDR3 loop: CASILAGADTQYF. DNA of the CDR3: TGTGCCAGCATTTTAGCGGGAGCGGATACGCAGTATTTT.

The chain's CDR3 is CASLGGGPLGLQYF. The DNA for the CDR3 is TGTGCCAGTCTCGGGGGGGGGCCTTTAGGATTGCAGTATTTT. V and J are TRBV27 and TRBJ2-3; 8 bases are a match to TRBD2. Germline CDR1 is MNHEY and CDR2 is SMNVEV (reference sequence). Trimming removed 9 bases from V and 11 bases from J; junction bases left unmatched: 16. The CDR3 spans 14 residues.

This chain links TRBV4-3 with TRBJ2-2; D unresolved. The CDR3 is 17 residues long. Germline V gives CDR1 LGHNA, CDR2 YSLEER. The V gene lost 4 bases and the J gene lost 4 bases, with 19 bases spanning the gap. The CDR3 sequence is CASSPTALGPGTGELFF. The CDR3, as DNA: TGCGCCAGCAGCCCAACAGCCCTAGGGCCGGGCACCGGGGAGCTGTTTTTT.

In nucleotides, the CDR3 is TGTGCCAGCAGCTCCACTAGCGGCTCCCTCGGGGAGCAGTTCTTC. Protein sequence: CASSSTSGSLGEQFF. The genes are TRBV7-3 and TRBJ2-1; 8 nucleotides agree with TRBD2. Unmatched junction bases numbered 12, after V lost 4 bases and J lost 10 bases. The V gene's germline CDR1 is SGHTA and CDR2 FQGTGA. The CDR3 is 15 residues long.

The chain employs TRBV6-5 and TRBJ2-1; the D gene is possibly TRBD2 (5 bases). V lost 4 bases to trimming and J lost 15 bases, with 13 bases between them. The CDR3 is 11 residues long. Germline-derived CDR1 and CDR2 are MNHEY and SVGAGI. The CDR3 DNA sequence: TGTGCCAGCAGTTTTCGGGGAGAGTCGTTCTTC. Translated: CASSFRGESFF.

The chain has TRBV5-4 and TRBJ2-2; 8 bases fit TRBD1. The germline CDR1 and CDR2 sequences are SGHNT and YYREEE (reference sequence). The CDR3 loop spans 15 amino acids. Trimming at V came to 1 base and at J to 1 base, leaving 0 bases not matched to a gene. The CDR3 loop reads CASSLTGGNTGELFF. CDR3 nucleotides: TGTGCCAGCAGCTTGACAGGGGGGAACACCGGGGAGCTGTTTTTT.

The chain employs TRBV7-2 and TRBJ2-7; maybe TRBD1 (6 bases). Trimming took 3 bases from V and 1 from J, leaving 7 bases between them. Germline lookup yields CDR1 SGHTA and CDR2 FQGNSA. The CDR3 consists of 13 residues. CDR3: CASSFGQSYEQYF. In DNA form, the CDR3 reads TGTGCCAGCAGCTTCGGACAGTCCTACGAGCAGTACTTC.

V usage is TRBV4-3 and J usage is TRBJ2-2; D is possibly TRBD1 (6 bases). Germline V CDR1 and CDR2: LGHNA, YSLEER. The germline V and J ends were trimmed by 0 bases and 6 bases, with 11 bases remaining between them. This CDR3 region has 15 residues. DNA of the CDR3: TGCGCCAGCAGCCAAGACACAGGGTATCCCGGGGAGCTGTTTTTT. This encodes CASSQDTGYPGELFF.

In its sample, this clone was seen once. This chain's CDR3 is CASSMTEALNQPQHF. The CDR3 bases are TGTGCCAGCAGTATGACGGAAGCCCTAAATCAGCCCCAGCATTTT. The gene calls are TRBV7-8 and TRBJ1-5; D gene uncertain. Trimming cost V 6 bases and J 4 bases, with 16 bases left between them. Germline V gene sequence: CDR1 SGHVS, CDR2 FQNEAQ. CDR3 size: 15 residues.

This chain connects TRBV19 to TRBJ1-1; the D is unclear. Germline values: CDR1 LNHDA, CDR2 SQIVND (reference sequence). This CDR3 region has 15 residues. V was clipped by 2 bases and J by 5 bases, with 15 bases between them. The CDR3 bases are TGTGCCAGTAGTATAAGGAGGTTAGGAAGAACTGAAGCTTTCTTT. Its translation is CASSIRRLGRTEAFF. The full variable domain, in which reference TRBV19 and TRBJ1-1 provide the parts outside the CDR3, is DGGITQSPKYLFRKEGQNVTLSCEQNLNHDAMYWYRQDPGQGLRLIYYSQIVNDFQKGDIAEGYSVSREKKESFPLTVTSAQKNPTAFYLCASSIRRLGRTEAFFGQGTRLTVV.

The V call is TRBV28, the J call TRBJ2-7; D is ambiguous. CDR3 size: 12 residues. CDR1 and CDR2 from the germline V gene are MDHEN and SYDVKM. Trimming stripped 4 bases from V and 0 bases from J, with 4 bases between. The DNA of the CDR3 is TGTGCCAGCAGTTATAGCTCCTACGAGCAGTACTTC. This gives the protein CASSYSSYEQYF.

This clone has only one observation. This chain uses TRBV27 with TRBJ2-2; 14 bases are a match to TRBD2. Germline V CDR1 and CDR2: MNHEY, SMNVEV (reference sequence). V shed 6 bases and J 3 bases; nucleotides not matched to a gene: 6. The CDR3 loop spans 17 amino acids. CDR3 sequence (DNA): TGTGCCAGCAGCGGGACTAGCGGGAGTGTGGACACCGGGGAGCTGTTTTTT. It specifies CASSGTSGSVDTGELFF.